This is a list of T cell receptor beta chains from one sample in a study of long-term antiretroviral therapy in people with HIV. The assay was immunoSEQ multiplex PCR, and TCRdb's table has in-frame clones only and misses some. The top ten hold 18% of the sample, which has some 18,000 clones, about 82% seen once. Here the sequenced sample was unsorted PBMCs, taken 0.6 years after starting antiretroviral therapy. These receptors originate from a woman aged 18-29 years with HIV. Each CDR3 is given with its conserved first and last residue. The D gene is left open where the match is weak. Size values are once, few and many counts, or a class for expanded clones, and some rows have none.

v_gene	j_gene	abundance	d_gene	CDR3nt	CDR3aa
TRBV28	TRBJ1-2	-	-	TGTGCCACCGTGTCAGGGAACGGCTACACCTTC	CATVSGNGYTF
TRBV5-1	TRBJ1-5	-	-	TGCGCCAGCAGCTTGGCTCCTAATCAGCCCCAGCATTTT	CASSLAPNQPQHF
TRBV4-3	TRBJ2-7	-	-	TGCGCCAGCAGCTCCGTCGGGGGCACCTACGAGCAGTACTTC	CASSSVGGTYEQYF
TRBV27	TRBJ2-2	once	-	TGTGCCAGCAGTGGTTCCAGGACCGGGGAGCTGTTTTTT	CASSGSRTGELFF
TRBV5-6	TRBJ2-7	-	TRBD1	TGTGCCAGCAGCTTGGTTCCAGGGGGATACGAGCAGTACTTC	CASSLVPGGYEQYF
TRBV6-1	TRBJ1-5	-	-	TGTGCCAGCAGTGAAGCCAGGGACCGGCCCCAGCATTTT	CASSEARDRPQHF
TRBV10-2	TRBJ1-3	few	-	TGCGCCAGCAGTGAGGACGGGTATGGAAACACCATATATTTT	CASSEDGYGNTIYF
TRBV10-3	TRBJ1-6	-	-	TGTGCCATCAGTGAAGAAGGCTCCTATAATTCACCCCTCCACTTT	CAISEEGSYNSPLHF
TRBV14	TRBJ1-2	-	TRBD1	TGTGCCAGCAGCCAATTCCGGGACAGACCTAACTATGGCTACACCTTC	CASSQFRDRPNYGYTF
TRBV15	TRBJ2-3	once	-	TGTGCCACCAGCAGACGACAGGAGGGGGATACGCAGTATTTT	CATSRRQEGDTQYF
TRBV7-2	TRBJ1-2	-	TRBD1	TGTGCCAGCAACAAAGCTCAGGGGGCGGGCGGCTACACCTTC	CASNKAQGAGGYTF
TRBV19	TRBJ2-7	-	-	TGTGCCAGTAGTCTCTCGACGTATTTACGTTCCGAGCAGTACTTC	CASSLSTYLRSEQYF
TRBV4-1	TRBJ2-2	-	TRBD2	TGCGCCAGCAGCCAGAGGACTAGCGGGAGGGATTACACCGGGGAGCTGTTTTTT	CASSQRTSGRDYTGELFF
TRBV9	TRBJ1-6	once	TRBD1	TGTGCCAGCAGCGACAGTACAGGGGTAGGTAATTCACCCCTCCACTTT	CASSDSTGVGNSPLHF
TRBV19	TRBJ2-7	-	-	TGTGCCAGTAGTATAGGGCGGGAAGGGTCCTACGAGCAGTACTTC	CASSIGREGSYEQYF
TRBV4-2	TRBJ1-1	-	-	TGTGCCAGCAGCCCGATGGTTGTGAACACTGAAGCTTTCTTT	CASSPMVVNTEAFF
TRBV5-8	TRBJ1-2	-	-	TGTGCCAGCAGCCACCCAGACAGTTATGGCTACACCTTC	CASSHPDSYGYTF
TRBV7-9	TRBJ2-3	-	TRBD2	TGTGCCAGCAGCTTAGTCCCGGGAGGGTACACAGATACGCAGTATTTT	CASSLVPGGYTDTQYF
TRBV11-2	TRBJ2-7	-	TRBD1	TGTGCCAGCAGCTTTGGACAGGCCTACGAGCAGTACTTC	CASSFGQAYEQYF
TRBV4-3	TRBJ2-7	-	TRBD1	TGCGCCAGCAGCCACGGACAGGGGACCAACGAGCAGTACTTC	CASSHGQGTNEQYF
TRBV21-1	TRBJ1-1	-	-	TGTGCCAGCCGGGAAAATAAGAACACTGAAGCTTTCTTT	CASRENKNTEAFF
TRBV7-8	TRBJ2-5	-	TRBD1	TGTGCCAGCAGTTTTCCCGGGACAGGGTTCGGGACCCAGTACTTC	CASSFPGTGFGTQYF
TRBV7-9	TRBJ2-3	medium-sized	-	TGTGCCAGCAGCTTCAGCCTGGGGGCCACCACAGATACGCAGTATTTT	CASSFSLGATTDTQYF
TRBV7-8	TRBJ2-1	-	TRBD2	TGTGCCAGCAGCTCCTTGGGGCTAGCGGAATACAATGAGCAGTTCTTC	CASSSLGLAEYNEQFF
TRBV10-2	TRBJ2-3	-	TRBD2	TGCGCCAGCAGTGAGGTAGCGGGGAGCACAGATACGCAGTATTTT	CASSEVAGSTDTQYF
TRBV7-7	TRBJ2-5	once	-	TGTGCCAGCAGCTTCGGAGGGCCCCAAGAGACCCAGTACTTC	CASSFGGPQETQYF
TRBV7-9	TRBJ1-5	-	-	TGTGCCAGCAGCCTGGGTGGTCAGCCCCAGCATTTT	CASSLGGQPQHF
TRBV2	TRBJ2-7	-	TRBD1	TGTGCCAGCGGAAAACCGGGACAGGGGTCCTACGAGCAGTACTTC	CASGKPGQGSYEQYF
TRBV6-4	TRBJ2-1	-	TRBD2	TGTGCCAGCAGTGAGGTGGGAGGGACCTACAATGAGCAGTTCTTC	CASSEVGGTYNEQFF
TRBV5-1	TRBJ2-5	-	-	TGCGCCAGCAGTCCAGATAACGGGGCCTTGGGAGAGACCCAGTACTTC	CASSPDNGALGETQYF
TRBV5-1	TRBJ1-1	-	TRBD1	TGCGCCAGCTCAATGGGACAGGTGAACACTGAAGCTTTCTTT	CASSMGQVNTEAFF
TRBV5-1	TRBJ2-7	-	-	TGCGCCAGCCCACATACCGGGTCATCCTACGAGCAGTACTTC	CASPHTGSSYEQYF
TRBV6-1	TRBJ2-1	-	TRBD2	TGTGCCAGCAGTGAGCGGGGGGGTGACAATGAGCAGTTCTTC	CASSERGGDNEQFF
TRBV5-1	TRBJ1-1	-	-	TGCGCCAGCAGCTCTCAGGGAGGTGACACTGAAGCTTTCTTT	CASSSQGGDTEAFF
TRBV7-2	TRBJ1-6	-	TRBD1	TGTGCCAGCAGCGTTGACAGGGTAGAATCACCCCTCCACTTT	CASSVDRVESPLHF
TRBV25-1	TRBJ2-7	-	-	TGTGCCAGCTCCTCCTCAGGGGTTTACCCCTACGAGCAGTACTTC	CASSSSGVYPYEQYF
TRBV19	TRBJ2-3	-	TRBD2	TGTGCCAGTAGTTTCCGGACTAGCGGTACAGATACGCAGTATTTT	CASSFRTSGTDTQYF
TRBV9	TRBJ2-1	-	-	TGTGCCAGCAGCGCCGGGACATTAAGAATCAATGAGCAGTTCTTC	CASSAGTLRINEQFF
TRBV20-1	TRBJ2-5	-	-	TGCAGTGCTAGCTATCAGACCCAGTACTTC	CSASYQTQYF
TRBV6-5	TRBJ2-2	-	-	TGTGCCAGCAGTTGGGCGGGTACCGGGGAGCTGTTTTTT	CASSWAGTGELFF
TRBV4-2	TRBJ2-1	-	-	TGTGCCAGCAGCCAAGTAACGGGAGAGACCTACAATGAGCAGTTCTTC	CASSQVTGETYNEQFF
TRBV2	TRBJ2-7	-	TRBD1	TGTGCCAGCAGTGGGACAGGCCACGAGCAGTACTTC	CASSGTGHEQYF
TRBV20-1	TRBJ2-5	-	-	TGCAGTGCGACACGGGAGACCCAGTACTTC	CSATRETQYF
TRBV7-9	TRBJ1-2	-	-	TGTGCCAGCGGGCGGGGGCACGGCTACACCTTC	CASGRGHGYTF
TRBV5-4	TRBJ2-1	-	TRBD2	TGTGCCAGCAGCGGGGAGGCTAGCGGGGCCTTGGGGCAGTTCTTC	CASSGEASGALGQFF
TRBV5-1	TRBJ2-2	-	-	TGCGCCAGCAGCTTGTGGGGGGGACAGAACACCGGGGAGCTGTTTTTT	CASSLWGGQNTGELFF
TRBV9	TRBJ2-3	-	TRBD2	TGTGCCAGCAGCGTAACTAGCGGGGGGCCGGATACGCAGTATTTT	CASSVTSGGPDTQYF
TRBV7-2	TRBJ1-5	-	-	TGTGCCAGCAGCTTAATGATGGCAGATAATCAGCCCCAGCATTTT	CASSLMMADNQPQHF
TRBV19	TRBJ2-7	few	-	TGTGCCAGTAGCCGGGATGGGGCCTCCTACGAGCAGTACTTC	CASSRDGASYEQYF